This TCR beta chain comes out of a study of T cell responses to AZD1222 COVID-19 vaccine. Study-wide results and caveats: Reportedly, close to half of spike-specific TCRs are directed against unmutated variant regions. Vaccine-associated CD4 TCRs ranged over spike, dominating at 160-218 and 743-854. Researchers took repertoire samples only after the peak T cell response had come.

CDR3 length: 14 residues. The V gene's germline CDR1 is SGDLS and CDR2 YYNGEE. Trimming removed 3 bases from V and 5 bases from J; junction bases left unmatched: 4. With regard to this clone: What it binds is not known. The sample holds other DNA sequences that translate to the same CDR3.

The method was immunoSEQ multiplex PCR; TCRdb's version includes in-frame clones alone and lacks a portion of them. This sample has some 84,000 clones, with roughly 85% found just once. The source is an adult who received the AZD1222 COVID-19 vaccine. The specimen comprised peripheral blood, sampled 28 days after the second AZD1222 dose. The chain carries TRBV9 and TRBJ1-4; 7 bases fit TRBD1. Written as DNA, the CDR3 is TGTGCCAGCAGCGCGACAGGGCAGAATGAAAAACTGTTTTTT. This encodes CASSATGQNEKLFF. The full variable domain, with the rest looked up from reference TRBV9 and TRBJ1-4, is DSGVTQTPKHLITATGQRVTLRCSPRSGDLSVYWYQQSLDQGLQFLIQYYNGEERAKGNILERFSAQQFPDLHSELNLSSLELGDSALYFCASSATGQNEKLFFGSGTQLSVL.